This TCR beta chain derives from a study of sequential checkpoint blockade in melanoma. In the study overall: Randomization was 1:1 between first-line nivolumab→ipilimumab and ipilimumab→nivolumab. Matched biopsies came pretreatment and at week 13 for approximately 20 patients.

TCRdb's copy holds only in-frame clones and misses some; the assay was immunoSEQ multiplex PCR. The sample shows under 2,500 clones, 15% to 20% of them seen only once. Treatment specified: randomized to nivolumab then ipilimumab (arm A) or the reverse (arm B). Patients had received no earlier DNA-damaging chemotherapy. The CDR3 runs 14 residues. The junction had 4 bases not matched to a gene; V was cut back by 2 bases and J by 5 bases. CDR1 ENHRY and CDR2 SYGVKD come from the germline V gene. Sequenced here: tumor tissue (inferred from file names), sampled from a patient given nivolumab and ipilimumab in sequence. The sequence came from a human donor with melanoma. This sequence joins TRBV10-3 and TRBJ1-2, with 8 bases aligning to TRBD1. The CDR3 DNA reads as TGTGCCATCAGTGAGGCAGGGGGCGGATATGGCTACACCTTC. This codes for CAISEAGGGYGYTF.